Each of the 23 T cell receptor beta chains below was sequenced from the same sample in a study of long-term antiretroviral therapy in people with HIV. immunoSEQ v3.0 was run at survey level. Measured with immunoSEQ multiplex PCR; TCRdb has only the in-frame clones, and not every one. The sample carries around 23,000 clones, 87% recorded once. This specimen consisted of unsorted PBMCs, obtained 1.8 years before starting antiretroviral therapy. These TCRs come from a man between 50 and 59 years old with HIV.

The chain recombines TRBV11-2 with TRBJ1-5; D unresolved. Trimming removed 0 bases from V and 0 bases from J, with 3 bases in between. Germline V gene sequence: CDR1 SGHAT, CDR2 FQNNGV. The CDR3 is made up of 14 amino acids. The CDR3 here is CASSLDSSNQPQHF. Written as DNA, the CDR3 is TGTGCCAGCAGCTTAGACAGTAGCAATCAGCCCCAGCATTTT.

This clone appeared once. This sequence joins TRBV18 and TRBJ2-7, with D possibly matching TRBD2 (6 bases). Germline V gene sequence: CDR1 KGHSH, CDR2 LQKENI. The CDR3 runs 15 residues. V lost 6 bases and J lost 6, with 21 bases in between. The CDR3 bases are TGTGCCAGCTCCCCGCCGGGCGGGGTGGATGGCGAGCAGTACTTC. Protein sequence: CASSPPGGVDGEQYF.

V gene TRBV4-2 combines with J gene TRBJ2-2, with D tentatively TRBD2 (5 bases). CDR3 length equals 17 residues. The germline V and J ends were trimmed by 4 bases and 4 bases, with 19 bases remaining between them. The V gene's germline CDR1 is LGHNA and CDR2 YNFKEQ. The CDR3 DNA is TGTGCCAGCAGCCGAGACCCATCCGGACTTGGCACCGGGGAGCTGTTTTTT. It encodes CASSRDPSGLGTGELFF.

V is TRBV7-2 and J is TRBJ2-7, with D possibly being TRBD1 (8 bases). The V end was cut by 5 bases, the J end by 1 base, with 12 bases between. Germline loops: CDR1 SGHTA, CDR2 FQGNSA. The length of the CDR3 is 14 residues. The DNA of the CDR3 is TGTGCCAGCAGCCCACAGGGGGGGTCCTACGAGCAGTACTTC. Protein: CASSPQGGSYEQYF.

V gene TRBV7-9 combines with J gene TRBJ2-1, with 9 bases lining up with TRBD1. The CDR3 extends over 16 amino acids. In germline, CDR1 is SEHNR, CDR2 FQNEAQ (reference sequence). With 0 bases clipped from V and 6 bases from J, the junction kept 6 bases outside the gene matches. CDR3 sequence reads: CASSLAWGTGSNEQFF. In nucleotides, the CDR3 is TGTGCCAGCAGCTTAGCGTGGGGGACAGGGAGCAATGAGCAGTTCTTC.

This chain joins TRBV9 and TRBJ1-2; no clear D. This CDR3 is 14 amino acids long. Looked up from germline, CDR1 is SGDLS and CDR2 is YYNGEE. The ends were cut back, 0 bases at V and 0 bases at J, with 6 bases in the middle. The CDR3 sequence is CASSVEAANYGYTF. For the CDR3, the DNA is TGTGCCAGCAGCGTAGAGGCGGCTAACTATGGCTACACCTTC. Drawing the rest from reference TRBV9 and TRBJ1-2, the complete variable domain is DSGVTQTPKHLITATGQRVTLRCSPRSGDLSVYWYQQSLDQGLQFLIQYYNGEERAKGNILERFSAQQFPDLHSELNLSSLELGDSALYFCASSVEAANYGYTFGSGTRLTVV.

This chain connects TRBV7-2 to TRBJ1-1; TRBD1 agrees at 7 bases. Germline assignment: CDR1 SGHTA and CDR2 FQGNSA. The junction had 4 bases not matched to a gene; V was cut back by 5 bases and J by 1 base. This CDR3 has 14 amino acids. The DNA for the CDR3 is TGTGCCAGCAGCCCAGGGACAGCGAACACTGAAGCTTTCTTT. The encoded protein is CASSPGTANTEAFF.

This chain connects TRBV27 to TRBJ1-6, with a tentative D call TRBD1 (6 bases). CDR3 length: 15 amino acids. CDR1 is MNHEY and CDR2 is SMNVEV in the germline V gene (reference sequence). Trimming cost V 10 bases and J 0 bases, with 13 bases left between them. CDR3 sequence (DNA): TGTGCCACTACGACAGGACGCTCCTATAATTCACCCCTCCACTTT. It is translated as CATTTGRSYNSPLHF.

The CDR3 spells CASSRRMDLPQHF. The CDR3 coding sequence is TGTGCCAGCAGCAGGAGGATGGATTTGCCCCAGCATTTT. The rearrangement joins TRBV6-5 to TRBJ1-5; D is unresolved. With 6 bases removed from V and 9 bases from J, the gap between germline ends came to 15 bases. Germline CDR1 reads MNHEY; CDR2 reads SVGAGI. CDR3 length: 13 residues.

V usage is TRBV7-9 and J usage is TRBJ1-1; D not resolved. The CDR3 is 12 residues long. V was cut by 4 bases and J by 4 bases, with 7 bases left in between. Germline CDR1 and CDR2: SEHNR and FQNEAQ (reference sequence). This chain's CDR3 is CASSSVITEAFF. The CDR3 nucleotides read TGTGCCAGCAGCTCCGTTATCACTGAAGCTTTCTTT.

The genes are TRBV9 and TRBJ1-6; D gene unclear. CDR3 length: 12 residues. Trimming cost V 3 bases and J 11 bases, with 9 bases left between them. CDR1 is SGDLS, CDR2 YYNGEE, per germline. For the CDR3, the DNA is TGTGCCAGCAGCGCCGGTCGGCCACCCCTCCACTTT. This translates into CASSAGRPPLHF.

The chain joins TRBV5-1 to TRBJ1-1; 11 nucleotides match TRBD1. This CDR3 region has 16 residues. Germline V gene sequence: CDR1 SGHRS, CDR2 YFSETQ. Trimming removed 4 bases from V and 3 bases from J; junction bases left unmatched: 8. Here the CDR3 reads CASSGGTGGPYTEAFF. The CDR3 DNA follows: TGCGCCAGCAGCGGAGGGACAGGGGGACCCTACACTGAAGCTTTCTTT.

The CDR3 sequence: CASSVRGRNQPQHF. The CDR3 coding sequence is TGTGCCAGCAGCGTAAGGGGTCGCAATCAGCCCCAGCATTTT. The rearrangement joins TRBV28 to TRBJ1-5; the D gene is possibly TRBD1 (5 bases). This CDR3 is 14 amino acids long. The V gene's germline CDR1 is MDHEN and CDR2 SYDVKM. Between the trimmed V and J ends, which lost 6 bases and 2 bases, there was a span of 11 bases.

The V call is TRBV19, the J call TRBJ2-6; the D call may be TRBD1 or TRBD2 (5 bases each). CDR1 is LNHDA and CDR2 is SQIVND in the germline V gene (reference sequence). This CDR3 is 15 amino acids long. The V end was cut by 7 bases, the J end by 0 bases, with 10 bases between. The CDR3 coding sequence is TGTGCCAGTAACTGGGGGAACTCTGGGGCCAACGTCCTGACTTTC. Translation gives CASNWGNSGANVLTF.

This clone was recorded a few times. This chain joins TRBV27 and TRBJ2-7; weak D call: TRBD1 (5 bases). Germline assignment: CDR1 MNHEY and CDR2 SMNVEV (reference sequence). The CDR3 covers 15 residues. The ends were cut back, 3 bases at V and 0 bases at J, with 12 bases in the middle. Here the CDR3 DNA reads TGTGCCAGCAGTTTGAGCCCAGGGTACTCCTACGAGCAGTACTTC. Amino acid sequence: CASSLSPGYSYEQYF.

The count of this clone is one. The rearrangement uses TRBV6-5 and TRBJ2-4; 7 positions match TRBD1. CDR3 length equals 15 residues. Germline trimming cut 6 bases from V and 4 bases from J; bases unmatched to any gene: 9. From germline, CDR1 is MNHEY and CDR2 SVGAGI. The CDR3 bases are TGTGCCAGCAGCCAAGACAGGGCCGGAAAAAACATTCAGTACTTC. This translates into CASSQDRAGKNIQYF.

This clone occurred a few times. Here the CDR3 reads CASSSGGRQYF. As DNA, the CDR3 is TGTGCCAGCAGTTCGGGGGGTAGGCAGTACTTC. The rearrangement links TRBV28 to TRBJ2-7; 7 nucleotides align to TRBD2. This CDR3 has 11 amino acids. The junction had 3 bases not matched to a gene; V was cut back by 4 bases and J by 9 bases. Germline V gives CDR1 MDHEN, CDR2 SYDVKM.

The CDR3 protein is CASSVVGRLNTEAFF. Here the CDR3 DNA reads TGTGCCAGCAGCGTAGTTGGCAGGTTAAACACTGAAGCTTTCTTT. The chain combines TRBV9 with TRBJ1-1; D gene unclear. The CDR3 extends over 15 amino acids. Per germline, CDR1 SGDLS and CDR2 YYNGEE. V was clipped by 0 bases and J by 2 bases, with 11 bases between them.

In this sample, this clone turned up once. The V gene is TRBV6-5, the J gene TRBJ2-2, with D uncertain. Germline V gene lookup returns CDR1 MNHEY and CDR2 SVGAGI. CDR3 length: 14 amino acids. Trimming removed 0 bases from V and 3 bases from J, with 5 bases in between. CDR3: CASSYSKYTGELFF. The CDR3, as DNA: TGTGCCAGCAGTTACTCTAAATACACCGGGGAGCTGTTTTTT.

The rearrangement joins TRBV5-4 to TRBJ1-3; D gene unclear. Trimming pared 3 bases from V and 0 bases from J, leaving 10 bases between. Germline V gene data show CDR1 as SGHNT and CDR2 as YYREEE (reference sequence). The CDR3 is 15 amino acids. The CDR3 DNA sequence: TGTGCCAGCAGCTCGGGCCTATACTCTGGAAACACCATATATTTT. Its translation is CASSSGLYSGNTIYF.

The chain has TRBV6-1 and TRBJ2-3; the match to TRBD2 covers 7 bases. This CDR3 has 15 residues. V lost 7 bases and J lost 1; bases outside the gene matches: 8. The germline V gene has CDR1 MNHNS and CDR2 SASEGT. The CDR3 loop is CASNRAGRGTDTQYF. As DNA, the CDR3 is TGTGCCAGCAACCGAGCGGGGAGGGGCACAGATACGCAGTATTTT.

The chain recombines TRBV5-8 with TRBJ1-1, with a tentative D call TRBD1 (5 bases). Trimming took 0 bases from V and 0 from J, leaving 12 bases between them. CDR1 and CDR2 (germline): SGHTS, YDEGEE. The CDR3 sequence is 16 residues long. This CDR3 is CASSLAGAGMNTEAFF. The CDR3 DNA reads as TGTGCCAGCAGCTTGGCCGGGGCGGGGATGAACACTGAAGCTTTCTTT.

This chain joins TRBV6-5 and TRBJ1-5, with TRBD1 matching over 8 bases. Unmatched junction bases numbered 12, after V lost 6 bases and J lost 8 bases. CDR3 length: 15 residues. Germline V gives CDR1 MNHEY, CDR2 SVGAGI. This CDR3 is CASRRTDRAREPQHF. For the CDR3, the DNA is TGTGCCAGCAGACGGACGGACAGGGCGAGGGAGCCCCAGCATTTT.